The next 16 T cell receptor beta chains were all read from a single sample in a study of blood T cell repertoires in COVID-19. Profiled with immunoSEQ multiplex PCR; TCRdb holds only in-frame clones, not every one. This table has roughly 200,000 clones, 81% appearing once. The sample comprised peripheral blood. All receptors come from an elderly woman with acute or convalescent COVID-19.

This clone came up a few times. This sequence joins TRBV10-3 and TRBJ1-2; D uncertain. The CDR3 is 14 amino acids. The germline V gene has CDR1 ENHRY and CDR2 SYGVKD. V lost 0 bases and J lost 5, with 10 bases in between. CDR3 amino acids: CAISESRTDYGYTF. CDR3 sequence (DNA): TGTGCCATCAGTGAGTCCCGAACAGATTATGGCTACACCTTC.

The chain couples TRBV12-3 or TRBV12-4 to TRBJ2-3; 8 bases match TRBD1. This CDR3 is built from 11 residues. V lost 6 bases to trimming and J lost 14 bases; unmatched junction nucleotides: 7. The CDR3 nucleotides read TGTGCCAGCAGCGACAGGGGACGGGGGTATTTT. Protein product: CASSDRGRGYF.

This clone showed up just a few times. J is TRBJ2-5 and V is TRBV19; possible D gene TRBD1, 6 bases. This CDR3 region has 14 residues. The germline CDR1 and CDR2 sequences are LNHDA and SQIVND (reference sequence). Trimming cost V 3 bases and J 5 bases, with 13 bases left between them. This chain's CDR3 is CASSIRDRSETQYF. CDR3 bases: TGTGCCAGTAGTATCCGTGACAGGTCGGAGACCCAGTACTTC.

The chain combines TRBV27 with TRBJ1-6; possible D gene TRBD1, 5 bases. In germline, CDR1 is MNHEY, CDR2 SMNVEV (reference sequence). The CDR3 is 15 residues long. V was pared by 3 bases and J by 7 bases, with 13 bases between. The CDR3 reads CASSLGQIMNSPLHF. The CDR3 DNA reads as TGTGCCAGCAGTTTGGGGCAGATCATGAATTCACCCCTCCACTTT.

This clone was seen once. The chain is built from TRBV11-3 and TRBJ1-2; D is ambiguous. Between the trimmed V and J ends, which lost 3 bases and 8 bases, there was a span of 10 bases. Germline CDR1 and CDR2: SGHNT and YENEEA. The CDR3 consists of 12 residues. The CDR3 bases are TGTGCCAGCAGCTTGTCGGGGTCCGGCTACACCTTC. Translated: CASSLSGSGYTF.

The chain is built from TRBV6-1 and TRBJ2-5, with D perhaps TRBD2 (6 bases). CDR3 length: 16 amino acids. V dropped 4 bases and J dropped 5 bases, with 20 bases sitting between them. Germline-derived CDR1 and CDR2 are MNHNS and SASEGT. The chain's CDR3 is CASSVDFGLGRETQYF. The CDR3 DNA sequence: TGTGCCAGCAGTGTGGACTTCGGCCTAGGGAGGGAGACCCAGTACTTC.

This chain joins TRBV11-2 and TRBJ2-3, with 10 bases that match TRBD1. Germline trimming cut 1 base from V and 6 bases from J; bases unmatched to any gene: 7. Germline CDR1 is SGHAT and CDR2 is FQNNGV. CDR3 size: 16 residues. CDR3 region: CASSLADRGQMDTQYF. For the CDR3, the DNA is TGTGCCAGCAGCTTAGCCGACAGGGGGCAAATGGATACGCAGTATTTT.

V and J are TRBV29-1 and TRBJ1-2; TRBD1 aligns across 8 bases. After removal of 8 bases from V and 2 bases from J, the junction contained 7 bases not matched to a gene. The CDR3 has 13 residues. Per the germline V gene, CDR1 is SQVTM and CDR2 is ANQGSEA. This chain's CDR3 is CSTDRATNYGYTF. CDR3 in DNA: TGCAGCACGGACAGGGCGACGAACTATGGCTACACCTTC.

Here the CDR3 DNA reads TGTGCCTGGACAAAACTAGCGTCTTCCCCAAGGGAGCAGTTCTTC. This gives the protein CAWTKLASSPREQFF. The V gene is TRBV30, the J gene TRBJ2-1; 7 nucleotides agree with TRBD2. The germline V gene encodes CDR1 GTSNPN and CDR2 SVGIG (reference sequence). V lost 4 bases and J lost 10; bases outside the gene matches: 16. This CDR3 has 15 amino acids. Variable domain in full (rest from reference TRBV30 and TRBJ2-1): SQTIHQWPATLVQPVGSPLSLECTVEGTSNPNLYWYRQAAGRGLQLLFYSVGIGQISSEVPQNLSASRPQDRQFILSSKKLLLSDSGFYLCAWTKLASSPREQFFGPGTRLTVL.

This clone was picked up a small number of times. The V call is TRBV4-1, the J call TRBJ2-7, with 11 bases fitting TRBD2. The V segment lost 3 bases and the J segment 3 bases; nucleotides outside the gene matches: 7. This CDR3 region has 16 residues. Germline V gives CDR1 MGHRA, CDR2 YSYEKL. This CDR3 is CASSHMPGLADYEQYF. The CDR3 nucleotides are TGCGCCAGCAGCCACATGCCGGGACTAGCGGACTACGAGCAGTACTTC.

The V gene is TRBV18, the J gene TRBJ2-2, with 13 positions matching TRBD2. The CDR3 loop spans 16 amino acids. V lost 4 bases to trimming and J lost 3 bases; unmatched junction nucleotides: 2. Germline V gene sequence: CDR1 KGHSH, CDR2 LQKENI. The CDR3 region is CASSHGTSGDTGELFF. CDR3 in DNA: TGTGCCAGCTCACACGGGACTAGCGGGGACACCGGGGAGCTGTTTTTT.

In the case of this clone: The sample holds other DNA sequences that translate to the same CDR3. The DNA for the CDR3 is TGTGCCAGCAGCTCACCCCCGGGACAAGAGACCCAGTACTTC. Translating it yields CASSSPPGQETQYF. The rearrangement uses TRBV7-2 and TRBJ2-5, with a tentative D call TRBD2 (5 bases). The germline gives CDR1 SGHTA, CDR2 FQGNSA. This CDR3 spans 14 amino acids. The ends were cut back, 4 bases at V and 2 bases at J, with 11 bases in the middle.

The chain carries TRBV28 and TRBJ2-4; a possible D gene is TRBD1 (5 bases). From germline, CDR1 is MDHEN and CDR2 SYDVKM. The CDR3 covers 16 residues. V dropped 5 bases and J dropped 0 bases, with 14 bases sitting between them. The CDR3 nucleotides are TGTGCCAGCAGTACAAGACAGTTTCTAGCCAAAAACATTCAGTACTTC. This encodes CASSTRQFLAKNIQYF. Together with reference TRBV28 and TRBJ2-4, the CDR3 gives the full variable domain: DVKVTQSSRYLVKRTGEKVFLECVQDMDHENMFWYRQDPGLGLRLIYFSYDVKMKEKGDIPEGYSVSREKKERFSLILESASTNQTSMYLCASSTRQFLAKNIQYFGAGTRLSVL.

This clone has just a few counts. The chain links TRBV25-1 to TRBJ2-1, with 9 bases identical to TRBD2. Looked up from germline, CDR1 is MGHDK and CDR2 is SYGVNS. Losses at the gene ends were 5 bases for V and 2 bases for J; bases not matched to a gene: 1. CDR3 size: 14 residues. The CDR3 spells CASSLAGTYNEQFF. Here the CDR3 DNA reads TGTGCCAGCAGTCTAGCGGGGACCTACAATGAGCAGTTCTTC.

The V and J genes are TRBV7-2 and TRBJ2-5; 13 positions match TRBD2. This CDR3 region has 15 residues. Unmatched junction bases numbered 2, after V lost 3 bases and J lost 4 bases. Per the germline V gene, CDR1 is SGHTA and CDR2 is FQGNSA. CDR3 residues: CASSLGTSGIETQYF. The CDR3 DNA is TGTGCCAGCAGCTTGGGGACTAGCGGGATAGAGACCCAGTACTTC.

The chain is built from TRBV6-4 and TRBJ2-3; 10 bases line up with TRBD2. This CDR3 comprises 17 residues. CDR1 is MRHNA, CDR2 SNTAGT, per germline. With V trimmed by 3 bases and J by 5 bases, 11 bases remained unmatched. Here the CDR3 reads CASSESSGGAGKDTQYF. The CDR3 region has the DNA TGTGCCAGCAGTGAAAGCAGCGGGGGGGCCGGGAAAGATACGCAGTATTTT.